This T cell receptor beta chain was found in a study of T cell responses to AZD1222 COVID-19 vaccine. Germline CDR1 and CDR2: MDHEN and SYDVKM. The CDR3 covers 16 residues. J gave up 5 bases and V 5 bases, and 10 bases lay outside the gene matches. General study findings and limits: Nearly half of spike-specific TCRs reportedly target unmutated variant regions. Recipients of AZD1222 seropositive at baseline numbered only 5 or 6. There were vaccine-associated CD4 TCRs across spike, dominant at 160-218 and 743-854. Among the donors, most were white British and more were female, and clonal diversity was possibly underestimated.

To note about this clone: Its specificity is not known.

Generated by immunoSEQ multiplex PCR, the TCRdb table keeps only in-frame clones and is missing some. Here the sample spans 150,000 to 200,000 clones, 75% to 95% being singletons. The starting material was peripheral blood, obtained on day 0 of AZD1222 vaccination. The V gene is TRBV28, the J gene TRBJ1-3; 9 nucleotides line up with TRBD1. The sequence came from an adult in good health. In DNA form, the CDR3 reads TGTGCCAGCAGTCTCGGGACAGGGAAATTTCGAAACACCATATATTTT. It yields the protein CASSLGTGKFRNTIYF.